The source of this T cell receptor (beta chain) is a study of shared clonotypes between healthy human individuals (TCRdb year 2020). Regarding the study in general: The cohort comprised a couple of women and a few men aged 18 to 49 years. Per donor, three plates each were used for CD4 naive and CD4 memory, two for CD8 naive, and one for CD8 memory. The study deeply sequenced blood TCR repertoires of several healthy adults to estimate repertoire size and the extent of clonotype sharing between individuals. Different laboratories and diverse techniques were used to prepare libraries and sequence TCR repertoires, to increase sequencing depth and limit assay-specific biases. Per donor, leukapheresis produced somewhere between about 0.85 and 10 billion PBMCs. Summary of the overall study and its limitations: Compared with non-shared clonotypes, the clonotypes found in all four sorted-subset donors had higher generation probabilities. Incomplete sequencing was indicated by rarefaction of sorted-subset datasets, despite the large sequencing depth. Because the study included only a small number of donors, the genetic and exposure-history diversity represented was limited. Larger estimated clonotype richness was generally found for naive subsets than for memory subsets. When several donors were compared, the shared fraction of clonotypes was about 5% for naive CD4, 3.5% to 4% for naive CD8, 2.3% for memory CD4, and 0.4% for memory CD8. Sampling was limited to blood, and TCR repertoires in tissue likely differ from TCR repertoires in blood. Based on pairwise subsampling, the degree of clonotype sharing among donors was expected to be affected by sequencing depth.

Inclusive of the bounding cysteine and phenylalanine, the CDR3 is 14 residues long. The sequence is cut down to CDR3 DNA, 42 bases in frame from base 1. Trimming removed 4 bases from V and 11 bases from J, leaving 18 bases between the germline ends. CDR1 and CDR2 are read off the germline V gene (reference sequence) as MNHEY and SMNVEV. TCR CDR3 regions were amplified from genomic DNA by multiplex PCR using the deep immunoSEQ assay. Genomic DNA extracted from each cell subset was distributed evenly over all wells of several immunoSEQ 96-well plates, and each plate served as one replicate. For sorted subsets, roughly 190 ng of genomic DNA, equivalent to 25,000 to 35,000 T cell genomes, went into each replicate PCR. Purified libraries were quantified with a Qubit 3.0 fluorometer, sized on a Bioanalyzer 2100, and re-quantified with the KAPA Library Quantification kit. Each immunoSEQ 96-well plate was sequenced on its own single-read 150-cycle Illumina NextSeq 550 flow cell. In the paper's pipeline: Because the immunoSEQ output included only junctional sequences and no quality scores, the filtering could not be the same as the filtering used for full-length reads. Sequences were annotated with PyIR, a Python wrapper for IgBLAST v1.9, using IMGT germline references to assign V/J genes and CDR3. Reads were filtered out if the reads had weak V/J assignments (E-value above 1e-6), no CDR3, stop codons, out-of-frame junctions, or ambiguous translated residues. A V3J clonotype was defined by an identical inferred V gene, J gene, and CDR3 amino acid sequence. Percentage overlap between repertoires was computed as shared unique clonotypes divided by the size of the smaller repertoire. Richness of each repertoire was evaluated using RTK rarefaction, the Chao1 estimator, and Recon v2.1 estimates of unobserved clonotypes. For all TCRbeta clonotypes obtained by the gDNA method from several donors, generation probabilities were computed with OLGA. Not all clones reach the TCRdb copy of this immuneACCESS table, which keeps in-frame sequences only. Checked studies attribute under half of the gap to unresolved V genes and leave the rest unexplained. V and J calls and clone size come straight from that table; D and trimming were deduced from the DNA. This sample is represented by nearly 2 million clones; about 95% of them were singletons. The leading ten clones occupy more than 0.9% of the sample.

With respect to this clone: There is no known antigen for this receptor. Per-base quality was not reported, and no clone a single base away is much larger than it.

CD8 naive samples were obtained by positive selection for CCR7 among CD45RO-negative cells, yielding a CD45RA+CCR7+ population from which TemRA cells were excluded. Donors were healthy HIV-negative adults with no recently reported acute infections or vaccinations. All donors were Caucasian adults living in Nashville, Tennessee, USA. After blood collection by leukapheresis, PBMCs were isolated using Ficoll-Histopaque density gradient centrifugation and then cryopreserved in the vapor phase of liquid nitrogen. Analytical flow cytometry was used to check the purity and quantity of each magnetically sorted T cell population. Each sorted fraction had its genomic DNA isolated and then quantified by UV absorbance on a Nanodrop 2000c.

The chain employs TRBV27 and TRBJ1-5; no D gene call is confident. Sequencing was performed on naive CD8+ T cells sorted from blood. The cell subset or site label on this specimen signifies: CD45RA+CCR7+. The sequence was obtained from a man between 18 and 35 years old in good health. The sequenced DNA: TGTGCCAGCAGTTCCCTGATCTCTCTAGGAGCCCAGCATTTT. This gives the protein CASSSLISLGAQHF.